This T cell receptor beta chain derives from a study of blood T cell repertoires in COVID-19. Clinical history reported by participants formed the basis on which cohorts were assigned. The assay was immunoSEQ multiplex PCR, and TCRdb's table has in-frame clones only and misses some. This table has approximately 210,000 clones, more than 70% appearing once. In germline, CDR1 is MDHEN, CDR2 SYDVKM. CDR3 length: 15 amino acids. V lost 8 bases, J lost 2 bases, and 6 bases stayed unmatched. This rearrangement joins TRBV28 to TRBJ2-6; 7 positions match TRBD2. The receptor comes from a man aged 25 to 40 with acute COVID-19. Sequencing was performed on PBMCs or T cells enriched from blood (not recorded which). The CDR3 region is CASQREGAGANVLTF. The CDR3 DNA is TGTGCCAGCCAGAGGGAGGGAGCTGGGGCCAACGTCCTGACTTTC.